These 27 T cell receptor beta chains originate from one sample sequenced in a study of OX40 agonist ivuxolimab in advanced cancers. Using immunoSEQ multiplex PCR, the repertoire was profiled, and TCRdb retains in-frame clones only, with some absent. Seen here are about 70,000 clones, about 94% observed once, and the top ten hold under 10%. Sample: CD4+ or CD8+ T cells sorted from blood, taken in a trial of the OX40 agonist ivuxolimab. The receptors originated from an adult with an advanced solid tumor such as melanoma, head and neck, liver or kidney cancer.

This chain joins TRBV2 and TRBJ2-7; D call uncertain. The CDR3 consists of 13 residues. Germline CDR1 SNHLY, CDR2 FYNNEI. Trimming pared 2 bases from V and 0 bases from J, leaving 5 bases between. This chain's CDR3 is CASSEYGSYEQYF. CDR3 coding DNA: TGTGCCAGCAGTGAATACGGCTCCTACGAGCAGTACTTC. Combining the CDR3 with reference TRBV2 and TRBJ2-7 gives the whole variable domain EPEVTQTPSHQVTQMGQEVILRCVPISNHLYFYWYRQILGQKVEFLVSFYNNEISEKSEIFDDQFSVERPDGSNFTLKIRSTKLEDSAMYFCASSEYGSYEQYFGPGTRLTVT.

The chain uses TRBV5-1 and TRBJ2-7; TRBD1 matches 7 bases. This CDR3 spans 14 amino acids. CDR1 and CDR2 from the germline V gene are SGHRS and YFSETQ. Trimming took 7 bases from V and 0 from J; bases not matched to a gene: 7. The CDR3 here is CASSLTGFSYEQYF. Written as DNA, the CDR3 is TGCGCCAGCTCCCTGACAGGGTTCTCCTACGAGCAGTACTTC.

The CDR3 sequence: CASSLVASNNEQFF. The CDR3 DNA reads TGTGCCAGCAGCTTAGTCGCTAGCAACAATGAGCAGTTCTTC. The chain joins TRBV7-8 to TRBJ2-1, with a possible D match to TRBD2 (5 bases). The V end was cut by 1 base, the J end by 5 bases, with 9 bases between. The CDR3 contains 14 residues. Germline loops: CDR1 SGHVS, CDR2 FQNEAQ.

This clone was observed a few times. The chain combines TRBV7-8 with TRBJ1-1; D remains unclear. Germline loops: CDR1 SGHVS, CDR2 FQNEAQ. The CDR3 runs 12 residues. V gave up 6 bases and J gave up 0 bases, with 5 bases separating them. The DNA of the CDR3 is TGTGCCAGCAGTGCGGTGAACACTGAAGCTTTCTTT. This sequence encodes CASSAVNTEAFF.

This rearrangement joins TRBV13 to TRBJ2-2, with a weak D call TRBD2 (5 bases). This CDR3 has 13 amino acids. V was pared by 4 bases and J by 3 bases, with 6 bases between. Germline-derived CDR1 and CDR2 are PRHDT and FYEKMQ (reference sequence). DNA of the CDR3: TGTGCCAGCAGCTCGGGGTACACCGGGGAGCTGTTTTTT. Its protein product is CASSSGYTGELFF.

V and J are TRBV4-1 and TRBJ1-1, with 7 bases that match TRBD1. In germline, CDR1 is MGHRA, CDR2 YSYEKL. The CDR3 covers 15 residues. V was pared by 3 bases and J by 11 bases, with 15 bases of the junction left unmatched. CDR3 sequence reads: CASSQAATGDGGAFF. CDR3 DNA sequence: TGCGCCAGCAGCCAGGCTGCTACAGGGGACGGTGGGGCTTTCTTT.

V and J are TRBV7-6 and TRBJ2-4, with D possibly being TRBD2 (7 bases). The germline CDR1 and CDR2 sequences are SGHVS and FNYEAQ. CDR3 length: 19 amino acids. V was trimmed by 0 bases and J by 7 bases, leaving 25 bases between them. CDR3 DNA: TGTGCCAGCAGCTTAGCCGGGGGGCCGGGCAGGGACCCTGAGAACATTCAGTACTTC. Translation gives CASSLAGGPGRDPENIQYF.

V gene TRBV7-6 combines with J gene TRBJ1-1; TRBD1 matches at 8 bases. Germline CDR1 and CDR2: SGHVS and FNYEAQ. J lost 7 bases, V lost 4 bases, and 8 bases had no gene match. This CDR3 has 14 amino acids. The CDR3 DNA follows: TGTGCCAGCAGCTCCCGACAGGGGCCCCTTGAAGCTTTCTTT. Protein sequence: CASSSRQGPLEAFF.

The chain couples TRBV7-8 to TRBJ1-1; D is possibly TRBD1 (5 bases). Between the trimmed V and J ends, which lost 1 base and 3 bases, there was a span of 15 bases. This CDR3 has 16 amino acids. Germline V gene data show CDR1 as SGHVS and CDR2 as FQNEAQ. DNA of the CDR3: TGTGCCAGCAGCTTAGGTGGAGGGCCGGGGGACACTGAAGCTTTCTTT. This codes for CASSLGGGPGDTEAFF.

The chain recombines TRBV5-8 with TRBJ1-1, with D perhaps matching TRBD1 (6 bases). Germline V lookup: CDR1 SGHTS, CDR2 YDEGEE. The CDR3 covers 17 residues. Trimming shortened V by 4 bases and J by 0 bases, and 19 bases separated the two germline ends. The CDR3 here is CASSPREGDYMNTEAFF. The CDR3, as DNA: TGTGCCAGCAGCCCCCGAGAGGGGGACTATATGAACACTGAAGCTTTCTTT.

This sequence joins TRBV12-5 and TRBJ1-1; D is possibly TRBD1 (5 bases). V was shortened by 3 bases and J by 4 bases, with 9 bases between the two germline ends. The CDR3 runs 13 residues. Germline-derived CDR1 and CDR2 are LGHNT and FRNRAP. CDR3 in amino acids: CASGFGGTTEAFF. The CDR3 DNA reads TGTGCTAGTGGTTTTGGGGGGACCACTGAAGCTTTCTTT.

The chain couples TRBV6-5 to TRBJ2-3; unclear D gene. Germline CDR1 reads MNHEY; CDR2 reads SVGAGI. This CDR3 is built from 14 residues. V shed 0 bases and J shed 4 bases, with 8 bases lying between them. This chain's CDR3 is CASSYSEEADTQYF. CDR3 DNA sequence: TGTGCCAGCAGTTACTCAGAAGAGGCAGATACGCAGTATTTT.

This chain uses TRBV2 with TRBJ2-7; D is unclear. Per germline, CDR1 SNHLY and CDR2 FYNNEI. The CDR3 runs 16 residues. V was pared by 7 bases and J by 1 base, with 20 bases between. CDR3 DNA sequence: TGTGCCAGCATCGACCTCCTACGAGCTCCATCCTACGAGCAGTACTTC. This encodes CASIDLLRAPSYEQYF. Filled out from reference TRBV2 and TRBJ2-7, the complete variable domain reads EPEVTQTPSHQVTQMGQEVILRCVPISNHLYFYWYRQILGQKVEFLVSFYNNEISEKSEIFDDQFSVERPDGSNFTLKIRSTKLEDSAMYFCASIDLLRAPSYEQYFGPGTRLTVT.

The gene calls are TRBV6-5 and TRBJ2-5, with D possibly called TRBD1 or TRBD2 (5 bases each). V dropped 4 bases and J dropped 3 bases, with 9 bases sitting between them. CDR1 and CDR2 from the germline V gene are MNHEY and SVGAGI. This CDR3 has 13 amino acids. The DNA of the CDR3 is TGTGCCAGCAGTTCTTGGGGGAAAGAGACCCAGTACTTC. Protein product: CASSSWGKETQYF.

The chain carries TRBV29-1 and TRBJ1-1; 7 bases map to TRBD1. The CDR3 sequence is 15 residues long. The germline V gene encodes CDR1 SQVTM and CDR2 ANQGSEA. After removal of 4 bases from V and 0 bases from J, the junction contained 8 bases not matched to a gene. CDR3 protein: CSVARGGVLNTEAFF. The CDR3 nucleotides are TGCAGCGTTGCCAGAGGGGGCGTTCTGAACACTGAAGCTTTCTTT.

This clone has only a few counts. CDR3 in amino acids: CASSWWGGNSPLHF. Written as DNA, the CDR3 is TGTGCCAGCAGTTGGTGGGGGGGAAATTCACCCCTCCACTTT. The chain carries TRBV27 and TRBJ1-6; maybe TRBD1 (5 bases). V was shortened by 4 bases and J by 7 bases, with 11 bases between the two germline ends. There are 14 residues in the CDR3. The germline V gene encodes CDR1 MNHEY and CDR2 SMNVEV (reference sequence).

The CDR3 is CASSVVGESPYEQYF. The CDR3, as DNA: TGTGCCAGCAGCGTAGTGGGGGAATCTCCCTACGAGCAGTACTTC. The chain links TRBV9 to TRBJ2-7; D may be TRBD1 or TRBD2 (5 bases each). This CDR3 spans 15 amino acids. V dropped 0 bases and J dropped 2 bases, with 12 bases sitting between them. Germline values: CDR1 SGDLS, CDR2 YYNGEE.

This clone has only one observation. This chain joins TRBV4-3 and TRBJ1-2; D is ambiguous. The V and J ends lost 1 base and 6 bases respectively, with 12 bases between them. CDR3 size: 14 residues. CDR1 and CDR2 from the germline V gene are LGHNA and YSLEER. In DNA form, the CDR3 reads TGCGCCAGCAGCCAAGCTCGCGGTCGAGATGGCTACACCTTC. It codes for CASSQARGRDGYTF.

The rearrangement links TRBV21-1 to TRBJ2-3; the listed D gene, TRBD1, was not tested against the DNA. TRBV21-1 has pseudogene status. The CDR3 spans 16 residues. CDR3 coding DNA: TGTGCCAGCAGCAAAGTAAGGGGCGGAAGCACAGATACGCAGTATTTT. As protein: CASSKVRGGSTDTQYF.

The chain employs TRBV7-3 and TRBJ1-2; 7 bases are shared with TRBD1. This CDR3 is built from 15 residues. Germline-derived CDR1 and CDR2 are SGHTA and FQGTGA. V lost 4 bases to trimming and J lost 1 base; unmatched junction nucleotides: 6. The CDR3 sequence is CASSSTGSNNYGYTF. The DNA for the CDR3 is TGTGCCAGCAGCTCGACAGGGAGCAATAACTATGGCTACACCTTC.

The chain is built from TRBV6-5 and TRBJ1-4; D is unresolved. V was trimmed by 2 bases and J by 13 bases, leaving 17 bases between them. There are 14 residues in the CDR3. CDR1 is MNHEY and CDR2 is SVGAGI in the germline V gene. The CDR3 sequence: CASSYGTESLPLFF. CDR3 DNA: TGTGCCAGCAGTTACGGAACAGAATCCTTACCACTGTTTTTT.

The rearrangement joins TRBV10-2 to TRBJ2-2, with D hard to call. Per germline, CDR1 WSHSY and CDR2 SAAADI. The V end was cut by 3 bases, the J end by 5 bases, with 4 bases between. The CDR3 contains 12 residues. CDR3 loop: CASSDLTGELFF. The CDR3 DNA reads TGCGCCAGCAGTGATTTGACCGGGGAGCTGTTTTTT.

Relative to its sample, this clone is medium-sized. The chain couples TRBV6-4 to TRBJ2-3, with TRBD2 matching 9 bases. Per germline, CDR1 MRHNA and CDR2 SNTAGT. Losses at the gene ends were 0 bases for V and 4 bases for J; bases not matched to a gene: 2. This CDR3 comprises 15 residues. DNA of the CDR3: TGTGCCAGCAGTGACTCGCGGGGGGGCCCAGATACGCAGTATTTT. Its protein is CASSDSRGGPDTQYF.

V gene TRBV7-8 combines with J gene TRBJ2-7; 8 bases map to TRBD1. With V trimmed by 1 base and J by 3 bases, 2 bases remained unmatched. The CDR3 contains 14 residues. Germline V gene sequence: CDR1 SGHVS, CDR2 FQNEAQ. The CDR3 region is CASSLDRGDYEQYF. The CDR3 nucleotides read TGTGCCAGCAGCTTAGACAGGGGGGACTACGAGCAGTACTTC.

The CDR3 region has the DNA TGCGCCAGCAGCCCATCCGGGACAGGGGGTCTGCAGCCCCAGCATTTT. Protein: CASSPSGTGGLQPQHF. V is TRBV4-1 and J is TRBJ1-5, with 11 bases lining up with TRBD1. Germline values: CDR1 MGHRA, CDR2 YSYEKL. With V trimmed by 4 bases and J by 7 bases, 9 bases remained unmatched. This CDR3 region has 16 residues.

The genes are TRBV27 and TRBJ1-5, with 8 bases that match TRBD1. V gave up 6 bases and J gave up 4 bases; unmatched junction bases: 5. This CDR3 region has 14 residues. Germline loops: CDR1 MNHEY, CDR2 SMNVEV (reference sequence). The CDR3, as DNA: TGTGCCAGCAGACCAGGGGGCTTAAATCAGCCCCAGCATTTT. Its translation is CASRPGGLNQPQHF.

The chain links TRBV27 to TRBJ2-5; D gene ambiguous. There are 16 residues in the CDR3. V was clipped by 5 bases and J by 1 base, with 17 bases between them. Germline V gene data show CDR1 as MNHEY and CDR2 as SMNVEV (reference sequence). The CDR3 bases are TGTGCCAGCAGTCTACGTCCACGGTCGAGCCAAGAGACCCAGTACTTC. It yields the protein CASSLRPRSSQETQYF.